The present TCR beta chain was sequenced within a study of T-cell memory formation after mild COVID-19. General study findings and limits: Clones contracting day 15 to 85 were balanced CD4/CD8; later expanders leaned CD4+. Unconfirmed was the SARS-CoV-2 specificity of second-wave clones that peaked on day 37. For contracting clones, CD4+ ones sat mainly in CM and EM, CD8+ in EMRA.

This clonotype was detected a few times. The antigen is unknown. TCR alpha and TCR beta cDNA libraries carrying sample barcodes and UMIs came from 5'RACE with constant-segment primers. MiXCR was run by TCRdb on the 5' RACE reads, yielding one entry per CDR3 protein. The data show about 340,000 distinct CDR3 sequences, with around a sixth seen just once and about a fifth held by the top ten. The CDR3 length is 14 residues. In germline, CDR1 is LNHDA, CDR2 SQIVND (reference sequence). Trimming cost V 5 bases and J 8 bases, with 18 bases left between them. The sequenced sample was PBMCs or a T cell subset sorted from them (not recorded which). The genes are TRBV19 and TRBJ1-1; D ambiguous. This sequence originates from a man younger than 35 who had mild COVID-19 (a few samples of this study predate the infection). Cell type and time point are not known. CDR3 region: CASSPTIMISEAFF. In nucleotides, the CDR3 is TGTGCCAGTAGTCCCACAATCATGATATCGGAAGCTTTCTTT.